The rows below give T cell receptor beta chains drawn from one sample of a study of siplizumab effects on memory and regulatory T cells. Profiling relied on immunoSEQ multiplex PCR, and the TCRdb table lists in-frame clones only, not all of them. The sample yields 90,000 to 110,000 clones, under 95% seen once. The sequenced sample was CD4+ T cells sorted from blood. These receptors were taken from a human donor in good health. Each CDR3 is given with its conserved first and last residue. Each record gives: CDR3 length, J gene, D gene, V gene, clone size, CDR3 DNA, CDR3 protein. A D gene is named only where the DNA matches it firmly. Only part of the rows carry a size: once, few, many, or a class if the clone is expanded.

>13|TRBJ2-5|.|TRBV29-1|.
TGCAGCGTTGCGGGACTCGAGGGGGAGACCCAGTACTTC
CSVAGLEGETQYF
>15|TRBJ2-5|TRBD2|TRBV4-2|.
TGTGCCAGCAGCCTTGGACTAGCGGGGTCAGAGACCCAGTACTTC
CASSLGLAGSETQYF
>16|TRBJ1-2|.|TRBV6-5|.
TGTGCCAGCAGTTACACGCCTGGAGCCAGTTCGGATGGCTACACCTTC
CASSYTPGASSDGYTF
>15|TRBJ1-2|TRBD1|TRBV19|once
TGTGCCAGTTCTCAGACAGGGACGGGGAGCTATGGCTACACCTTC
CASSQTGTGSYGYTF
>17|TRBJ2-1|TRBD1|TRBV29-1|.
TGCAGCGTTGAAGGGAAGAGGGCAGGGGGCCTCTACAATGAGCAGTTCTTC
CSVEGKRAGGLYNEQFF
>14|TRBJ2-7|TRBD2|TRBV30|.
TGTGCCTGGAGCCCTGGACTAGCGGGGGACGAGCAGTACTTC
CAWSPGLAGDEQYF
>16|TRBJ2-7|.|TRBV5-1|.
TGCGCCAGCAGCTCTTCCGACGGGACACGGATCTACGAGCAGTACTTC
CASSSSDGTRIYEQYF
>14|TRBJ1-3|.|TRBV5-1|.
TGCGCCAGCAGCTCCGGGGGGGCTGGAAACACCATATATTTT
CASSSGGAGNTIYF
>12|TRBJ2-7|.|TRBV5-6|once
TGTGCCAGCAGCTTGGTTAGGAACGAGCAGTACTTC
CASSLVRNEQYF
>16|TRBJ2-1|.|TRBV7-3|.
TGTGCCAGCCAGGGGACCGGGACCGTTAACAACAATGAGCAGTTCTTC
CASQGTGTVNNNEQFF
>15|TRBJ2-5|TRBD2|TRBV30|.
TGTGCCTGGAGTCCAAAGCTAGCGGGAGTGGAGACCCAGTACTTC
CAWSPKLAGVETQYF
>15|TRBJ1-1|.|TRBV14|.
TGTGCCAGCAGCCCTCTCGCTTACAAGAACACTGAAGCTTTCTTT
CASSPLAYKNTEAFF
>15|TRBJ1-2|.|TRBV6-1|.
TGTGCCAGCAGTGAAGGATACGGACCTAACTATGGCTACACCTTC
CASSEGYGPNYGYTF
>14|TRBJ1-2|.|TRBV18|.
TGTGCCAGCTCACCGGCCGGGAGCTATGATGGCTACACCTTC
CASSPAGSYDGYTF
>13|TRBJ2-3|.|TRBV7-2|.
TGTGCCAGCAGCTTCCAGAGCACAGATACGCAGTATTTT
CASSFQSTDTQYF
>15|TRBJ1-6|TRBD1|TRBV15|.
TGTGCCACCAGCAGACGGACAGGGAATAATTCACCCCTCCACTTT
CATSRRTGNNSPLHF
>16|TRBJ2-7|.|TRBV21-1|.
TGTGCCAGCAGCAAATCTCCTCACAGGGGCTTACTCGAGCAGTACTTC
CASSKSPHRGLLEQYF
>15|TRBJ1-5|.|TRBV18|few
TGTGCCAGCTCACAAAGGGGGGAGGGCAATCAGCCCCAGCATTTT
CASSQRGEGNQPQHF
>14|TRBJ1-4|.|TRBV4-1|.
TGCGCCAGCAGCCTTGGGTCAACTCGGGAAAAACTGTTTTTT
CASSLGSTREKLFF
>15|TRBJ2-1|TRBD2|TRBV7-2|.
TGTGCCAGCAGCTTAGGTAGGACTAGCGGGAGTGAGCAGTTCTTC
CASSLGRTSGSEQFF
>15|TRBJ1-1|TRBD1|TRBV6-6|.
TGTGCCAGCAGGTCGCGCTCTACAGGGGGAACTGAAGCTTTCTTT
CASRSRSTGGTEAFF
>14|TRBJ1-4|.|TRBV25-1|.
TGTGCCAGCGGCCCCCGACAGGCTAATGAAAAACTGTTTTTT
CASGPRQANEKLFF
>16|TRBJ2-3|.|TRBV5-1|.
TGCGCCAGCAGCTGGAGCCAGAGTTCCAGCACAGATACGCAGTATTTT
CASSWSQSSSTDTQYF
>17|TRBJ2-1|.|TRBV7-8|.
TGTGCCAGCAGCTTAGTCTCAGGGAGAAGGAGAAACAATGAGCAGTTCTTC
CASSLVSGRRRNNEQFF
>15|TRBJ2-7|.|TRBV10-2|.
TGCGCCAGCAGGGAGGGCAGGTCCTACTCCTACGAGCAGTACTTC
CASREGRSYSYEQYF
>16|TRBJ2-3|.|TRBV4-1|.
TGCGCCAGCAGCCAAGAGGTCTCGGTGGTTCCAGATACGCAGTATTTT
CASSQEVSVVPDTQYF
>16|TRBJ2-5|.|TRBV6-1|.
TGTGCCAGCAGTGAAGAATCCGCCCTCTCCCAAGAGACCCAGTACTTC
CASSEESALSQETQYF
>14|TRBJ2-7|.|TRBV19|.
TGTGCCAGTAGTATAAGGGAGTGGAAAGACGAGCAGTACTTC
CASSIREWKDEQYF
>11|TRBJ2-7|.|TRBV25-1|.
TGTGCCAGCAGTGAATTGTGGGCGCAGTACTTC
CASSELWAQYF
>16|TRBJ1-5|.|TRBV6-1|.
TGTGCCAGCAGTGAAGCCATGGGACCCCTTAATCAGCCCCAGCATTTT
CASSEAMGPLNQPQHF